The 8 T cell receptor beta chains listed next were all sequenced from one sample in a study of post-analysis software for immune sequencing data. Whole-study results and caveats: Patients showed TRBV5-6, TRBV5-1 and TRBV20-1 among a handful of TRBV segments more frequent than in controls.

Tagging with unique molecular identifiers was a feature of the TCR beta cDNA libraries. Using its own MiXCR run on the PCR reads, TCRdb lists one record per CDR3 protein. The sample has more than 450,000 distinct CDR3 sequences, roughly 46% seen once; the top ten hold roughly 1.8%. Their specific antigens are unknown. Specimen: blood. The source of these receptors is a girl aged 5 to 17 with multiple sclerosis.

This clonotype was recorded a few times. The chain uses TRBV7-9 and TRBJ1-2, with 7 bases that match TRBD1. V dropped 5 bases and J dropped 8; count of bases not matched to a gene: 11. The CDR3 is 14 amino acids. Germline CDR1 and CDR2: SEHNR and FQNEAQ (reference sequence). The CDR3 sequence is CASSAFEGAKGYTF. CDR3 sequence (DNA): TGTGCCAGCAGCGCCTTTGAGGGGGCGAAAGGCTACACCTTC.

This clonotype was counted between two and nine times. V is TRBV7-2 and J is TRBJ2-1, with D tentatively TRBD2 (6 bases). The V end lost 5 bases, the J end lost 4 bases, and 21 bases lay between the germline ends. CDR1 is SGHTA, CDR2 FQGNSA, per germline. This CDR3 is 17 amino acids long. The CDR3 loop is CASSPLGTVGQYNEQFF. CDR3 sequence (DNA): TGTGCCAGCAGCCCCTTGGGGACTGTCGGACAATACAATGAGCAGTTCTTC.

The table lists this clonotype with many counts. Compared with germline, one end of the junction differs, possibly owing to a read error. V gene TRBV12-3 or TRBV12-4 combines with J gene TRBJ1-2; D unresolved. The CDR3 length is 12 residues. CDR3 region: CASSLEGYGYTF. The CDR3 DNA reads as TGCGCCAGCAGCTTGGAAGGGTATGGCTACACCTTC.

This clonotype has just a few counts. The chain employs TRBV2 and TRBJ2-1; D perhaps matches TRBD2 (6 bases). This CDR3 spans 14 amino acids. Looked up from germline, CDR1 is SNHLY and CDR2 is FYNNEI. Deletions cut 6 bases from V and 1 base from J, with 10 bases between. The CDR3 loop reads CASRGGPSYNEQFF. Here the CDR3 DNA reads TGTGCCAGCAGGGGGGGACCTTCCTACAATGAGCAGTTCTTC.

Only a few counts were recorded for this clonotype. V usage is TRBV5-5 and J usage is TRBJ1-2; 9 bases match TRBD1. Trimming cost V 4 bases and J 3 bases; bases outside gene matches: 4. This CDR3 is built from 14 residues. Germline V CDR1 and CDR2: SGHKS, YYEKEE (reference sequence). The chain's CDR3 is CASSRQGGHYGYTF. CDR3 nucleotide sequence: TGTGCCAGCAGCCGACAGGGGGGCCACTATGGCTACACCTTC.

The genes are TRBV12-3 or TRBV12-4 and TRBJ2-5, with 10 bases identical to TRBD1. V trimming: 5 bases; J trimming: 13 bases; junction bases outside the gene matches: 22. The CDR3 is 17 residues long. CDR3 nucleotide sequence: TGTGCCAGCAGTACGACGAGGACAGGGGGGCTTATAGAGACCGGGTACTTC. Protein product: CASSTTRTGGLIETGYF.

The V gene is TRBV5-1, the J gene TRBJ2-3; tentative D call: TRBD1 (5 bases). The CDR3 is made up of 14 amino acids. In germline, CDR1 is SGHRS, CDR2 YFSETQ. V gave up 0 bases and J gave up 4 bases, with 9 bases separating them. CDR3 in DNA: TGCGCCAGCAGCTTGGGCAGGGCGGCAGATACGCAGTATTTT. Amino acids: CASSLGRAADTQYF.

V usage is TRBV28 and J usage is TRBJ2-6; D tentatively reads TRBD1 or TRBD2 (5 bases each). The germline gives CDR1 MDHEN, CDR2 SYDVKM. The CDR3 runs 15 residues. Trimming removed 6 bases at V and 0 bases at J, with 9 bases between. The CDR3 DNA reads TGTGCCAGCAGCCGAGGGGACTCTGGGGCCAACGTCCTGACTTTC. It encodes CASSRGDSGANVLTF.